The clone carrying this TCR beta chain occurred many times. Antigen unknown. V dropped 4 bases and J dropped 1 base, with 10 bases sitting between them. This CDR3 spans 13 amino acids. CDR1 SQVTM and CDR2 ANQGSEA come from the germline V gene. The data belong to a study of early T cells in non-severe SARS-CoV-2 infection. Whole-study results and caveats: The study's VDJdb matching favored anti-spike CD8 responses and missed private and CD4 specificities.

TCRdb itself ran the 5' RACE reads through MiXCR, one entry per CDR3 protein. The sample has around 46,000 distinct CDR3 sequences, under 14% seen once. The V and J genes are TRBV29-1 and TRBJ1-1; possible D gene TRBD1, 5 bases. The sample consisted of whole blood. This clonotype was obtained from an adult who was a healthcare worker with PCR-confirmed SARS-CoV-2 infection or an uninfected control (not recorded which). The CDR3 region is CSVVRQGNTEAFF. DNA of the CDR3: TGCAGCGTTGTTCGGCAGGGGAACACTGAAGCTTTCTTT.